The 20 T cell receptor beta chains listed next were all sequenced from one sample in a study of T cells in Graves' hyperthyroidism and ophthalmopathy. RNA transcripts served as the template for amplifying TCR beta CDR3 regions. The HTBI primer set served for first-round RT-PCR of the TCR CDR3. TCRdb reprocessed the multiplex PCR reads with MiXCR, giving one entry per CDR3 protein. The repertoire holds more than 300,000 distinct CDR3 sequences, less than 15% seen once, with 9.2% in the top ten. Sequencing was performed on blood. These receptor sequences come from a woman aged 18-29 years with Graves' hyperthyroidism.

This clonotype has at least ten counts. The chain has TRBV12-3 or TRBV12-4 and TRBJ1-3, with TRBD1 matching 10 bases. V was clipped by 6 bases and J by 0 bases; unmatched bases: 11. The CDR3 spans 18 residues. CDR3 DNA: TGTGCCAGCAGGTTACCGGGACAGGGGTCAACCTCTGGAAACACCATATATTTT. It specifies CASRLPGQGSTSGNTIYF.

A few counts support this clonotype. The rearrangement joins TRBV2 to TRBJ1-5; D remains unclear. This CDR3 comprises 14 residues. Germline CDR1 and CDR2: SNHLY and FYNNEI. The V end lost 2 bases, the J end lost 2 bases, and 7 bases lay between the germline ends. The CDR3 region is CASSEHVGNQPQHF. CDR3 nucleotides: TGTGCCAGCAGTGAACATGTAGGCAATCAGCCCCAGCATTTT.

This chain links TRBV27 with TRBJ2-1; the match to TRBD2 covers 8 bases. The V segment lost 2 bases and the J segment 4 bases; nucleotides outside the gene matches: 13. The CDR3 has 18 residues. Germline values: CDR1 MNHEY, CDR2 SMNVEV (reference sequence). The CDR3 DNA is TGTGCCAGCAGTTTAACGGGGGTAGCGGGGAGGGTGTACAATGAGCAGTTCTTC. Protein sequence: CASSLTGVAGRVYNEQFF.

The chain couples TRBV6-5 to TRBJ1-6; D remains unclear. This CDR3 region has 14 residues. Trimming took off 10 bases at V and 2 bases at J, with 12 bases between the two ends. Germline CDR1 reads MNHEY; CDR2 reads SVGAGI. The CDR3, as DNA: TGTGCCACCTTAGTAGGACCCTATAATTCACCCCTCCACTTT. As protein: CATLVGPYNSPLHF.

The chain is built from TRBV19 and TRBJ2-5, with D possibly TRBD2 on 7 matching bases. The CDR3 is 16 amino acids. From germline, CDR1 is LNHDA and CDR2 SQIVND (reference sequence). Trimming pared 3 bases from V and 2 bases from J, leaving 16 bases between. The CDR3 here is CASSIGGLAEQETQYF. The CDR3 nucleotides read TGTGCCAGTAGTATCGGGGGGCTAGCGGAACAAGAGACCCAGTACTTC.

This chain uses TRBV5-8 with TRBJ1-2; D uncertain. The V gene lost 1 base and the J gene lost 6 bases, with 7 bases spanning the gap. The CDR3 contains 12 residues. Germline-derived CDR1 and CDR2 are SGHTS and YDEGEE. The CDR3 sequence is CASSLLGDGYTF. CDR3 nucleotides: TGTGCCAGCAGCTTGTTGGGCGATGGCTACACCTTC.

This clonotype was found many times. The chain uses TRBV12-3 or TRBV12-4 and TRBJ2-1; a weak D match, TRBD1 (5 bases). The CDR3 length is 15 residues. Trimming pared 0 bases from V and 5 bases from J, leaving 11 bases between. CDR3 DNA: TGTGCCAGCAGTTTAGCGGGAAAGGGGCACAATGAGCAGTTCTTC. Translating it yields CASSLAGKGHNEQFF.

This clonotype was seen ten or more times. This chain connects TRBV12-3 or TRBV12-4 to TRBJ2-1, with a tentative D call TRBD1 (6 bases). V shed 6 bases and J shed 6 bases, with 21 bases lying between them. This CDR3 has 16 residues. As DNA, the CDR3 is TGTGCCAGCAGAAAGGGGGATCTTATGACGGGCAATGAGCAGTTCTTC. Its translation is CASRKGDLMTGNEQFF.

This clonotype was seen a single time. The CDR3 reads CSARDDRGLFYEQYF. In DNA form, the CDR3 reads TGCAGTGCTCGCGACGACAGGGGGCTTTTTTACGAGCAGTACTTC. The V and J genes are TRBV20-1 and TRBJ2-7; 10 bases map to TRBD1. Trimming took 5 bases from V and 4 from J; bases not matched to a gene: 11. The germline V gene encodes CDR1 DFQATT and CDR2 SNEGSKA (reference sequence). The CDR3 totals 15 residues.

In its sample, this clonotype was seen a few times. The genes are TRBV6-2 or TRBV6-3 and TRBJ2-5; 8 nucleotides line up with TRBD2. CDR3 length: 18 residues. V lost 7 bases to trimming and J lost 13 bases; unmatched junction nucleotides: 29. Germline CDR1 and CDR2: MNHEY and SVGEGT. The CDR3 protein is CASTQRGMTGASGPLAYF. CDR3 bases: TGTGCCAGCACCCAAAGGGGGATGACCGGGGCTAGCGGGCCCCTCGCGTACTTC.

There are many counts of this clonotype. CDR3 sequence: CASQAGTSPGELFF. The CDR3 coding sequence is TGTGCCAGCCAAGCGGGGACGTCTCCCGGGGAGCTGTTTTTT. The rearrangement joins TRBV12-3 or TRBV12-4 to TRBJ2-2; 7 bases align to TRBD2. The CDR3 runs 14 residues. The ends lost 8 bases at V and 6 bases at J; junction bases unmatched: 9.

Many counts were recorded for this clonotype. In DNA form, the CDR3 reads TGTGCCAGCTCCATGGCAGCCTTACCCACTGAAGCTTTCTTT. This sequence encodes CASSMAALPTEAFF. The chain recombines TRBV18 with TRBJ1-1; D unclear. Germline CDR1 and CDR2: KGHSH and LQKENI. The CDR3 has 14 amino acids. V shed 6 bases and J shed 4 bases, with 15 bases lying between them.

This clonotype was observed many times. The chain couples TRBV28 to TRBJ1-3; D possibly corresponds to TRBD1 (5 bases). The CDR3 consists of 15 residues. Germline CDR1 is MDHEN and CDR2 is SYDVKM. V was shortened by 8 bases and J by 3 bases, with 17 bases between the two germline ends. This CDR3 is CASGDGQVGGNTIYF. The CDR3 nucleotides read TGTGCCAGCGGGGACGGACAAGTCGGTGGAAACACCATATATTTT. Together with reference TRBV28 and TRBJ1-3, the CDR3 gives the full variable domain: DVKVTQSSRYLVKRTGEKVFLECVQDMDHENMFWYRQDPGLGLRLIYFSYDVKMKEKGDIPEGYSVSREKKERFSLILESASTNQTSMYLCASGDGQVGGNTIYFGEGSWLTVV.

This clonotype was seen at least ten times. This rearrangement joins TRBV5-5 to TRBJ1-2; perhaps TRBD1 as D (6 bases). Germline CDR1 and CDR2: SGHKS and YYEKEE (reference sequence). CDR3 length: 15 residues. V lost 4 bases, J lost 2 bases, and 15 bases lay in between. The CDR3 spells CASSPTRRGNYGYTF. The CDR3 nucleotides are TGTGCCAGCAGCCCGACAAGGAGGGGGAACTATGGCTACACCTTC.

The table lists this clonotype with many counts. The J gene is TRBJ2-6, the V gene TRBV6-1; a weak D match, TRBD1 (6 bases). There are 17 residues in the CDR3. Germline CDR1 and CDR2: MNHNS and SASEGT. V lost 11 bases and J lost 2, with 22 bases in between. CDR3 DNA sequence: TGTGCCGGAGGAAAACAGGGCAGATACCCTGGGGCCAACGTCCTGACTTTC. It encodes CAGGKQGRYPGANVLTF.

Only a few counts were recorded for this clonotype. The CDR3 end shows no conserved phenylalanine or tryptophan, and so a read error is likely. DNA for the CDR3: TGCGCCAGCAGCTCCGGGACTACAGATACGCAGTATTCT. This sequence encodes CASSSGTTDTQYS. The chain uses TRBV5-1 and TRBJ2-3, with D tentatively TRBD2 (6 bases). Trimming removed 3 bases from V and 3 bases from J, with 8 bases in between. From germline, CDR1 is SGHRS and CDR2 YFSETQ. The CDR3 consists of 13 residues.

Many counts were recorded for this clonotype. The V gene is TRBV10-3, the J gene TRBJ2-5; perhaps TRBD1 as D (5 bases). Germline CDR1 reads ENHRY; CDR2 reads SYGVKD. V shed 0 bases and J shed 2 bases, with 13 bases lying between them. The CDR3 totals 16 residues. CDR3 sequence: CAISESVGAIQETQYF. The CDR3 DNA follows: TGTGCCATCAGTGAGTCGGTAGGGGCCATACAAGAGACCCAGTACTTC.

This clonotype was observed a few times. The chain is built from TRBV18 and TRBJ1-1; 8 bases map to TRBD1. The CDR3 sequence is 16 residues long. Trimming at V came to 6 bases and at J to 2 bases, leaving 11 bases not matched to a gene. The V gene's germline CDR1 is KGHSH and CDR2 LQKENI. DNA for the CDR3: TGTGCCAGCTCCCCCGAACAGGGGGGGGCAAACACTGAAGCTTTCTTT. Its translation is CASSPEQGGANTEAFF.

This clonotype has ten or more counts. The chain combines TRBV12-3 or TRBV12-4 with TRBJ2-7; D unresolved. Between the trimmed V and J ends, which lost 6 bases and 7 bases, there was a span of 13 bases. The CDR3 is 12 residues long. CDR3 residues: CASSGESAEQYF. CDR3 nucleotide sequence: TGTGCCAGCAGCGGCGAGTCGGCGGAGCAGTACTTC.

V and J are TRBV7-9 and TRBJ1-5; TRBD1 might be the D (5 bases). Germline CDR1 reads SEHNR; CDR2 reads FQNEAQ (reference sequence). The V and J ends lost 8 bases and 4 bases respectively, with 12 bases between them. This CDR3 spans 13 amino acids. The chain's CDR3 is CASGPQGNQPQHF. As DNA, the CDR3 is TGTGCCAGCGGCCCCCAGGGAAATCAGCCCCAGCATTTT. The whole variable domain, remainder taken from reference TRBV7-9 and TRBJ1-5, is DTGVSQNPRHKITKRGQNVTFRCDPISEHNRLYWYRQTLGQGPEFLTYFQNEAQLEKSRLLSDRFSAERPKGSFSTLEIQRTEQGDSAMYLCASGPQGNQPQHFGDGTRLSIL.